This record concerns one T cell receptor (beta chain) sequence. Germline V gene data show CDR1 as KGHSH and CDR2 as LQKENI. V lost 5 bases to trimming and J lost 1 base, with 15 bases between them. The CDR3 runs to 16 residues. The sample comes from a study of blood T cell repertoires in COVID-19. On the study more broadly: PBMCs, B-cell-depleted T cells, or T cells provided the cDNA or gDNA that made up the material.

Cohort assignment relied on participant-reported clinical history. The study recruited exposed participants who had met a COVID-19 case within 2 weeks before entry. In the original analysis: Reference gene primers were amplified, and this amplification served to estimate nucleated cell counts. TCRdb's table, derived via immunoSEQ multiplex PCR, lists solely in-frame clones and lacks some. V and J calls and clone size follow that table, whereas D and trimming were derived from the DNA. The table shows about 150,000 clones, with over 80% occurring only once. The chain joins TRBV18 to TRBJ2-1; D gene unclear. This clonotype originated in a woman between 50 and 59 years old who had been exposed to COVID-19. The sample was PBMCs or T cells enriched from blood (not recorded which). This CDR3 reads CASSSSTSSSYNEQFF. CDR3 DNA sequence: TGTGCCAGCTCATCGTCAACATCATCTTCCTACAATGAGCAGTTCTTC.